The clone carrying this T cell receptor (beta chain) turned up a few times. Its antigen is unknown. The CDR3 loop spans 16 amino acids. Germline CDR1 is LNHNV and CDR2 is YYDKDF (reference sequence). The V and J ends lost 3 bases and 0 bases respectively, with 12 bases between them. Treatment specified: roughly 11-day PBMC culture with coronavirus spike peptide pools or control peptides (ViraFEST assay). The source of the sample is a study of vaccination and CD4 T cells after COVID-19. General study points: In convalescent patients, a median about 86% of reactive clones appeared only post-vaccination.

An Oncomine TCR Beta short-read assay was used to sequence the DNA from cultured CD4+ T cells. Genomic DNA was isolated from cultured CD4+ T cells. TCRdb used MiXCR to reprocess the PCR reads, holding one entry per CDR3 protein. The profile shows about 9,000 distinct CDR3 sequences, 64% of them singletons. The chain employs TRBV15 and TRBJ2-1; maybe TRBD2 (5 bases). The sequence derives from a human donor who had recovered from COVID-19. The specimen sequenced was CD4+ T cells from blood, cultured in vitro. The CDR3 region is CATSRGRGSSYNEQFF. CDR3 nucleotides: TGTGCCACCAGCAGGGGGAGAGGAAGCTCCTACAATGAGCAGTTCTTC. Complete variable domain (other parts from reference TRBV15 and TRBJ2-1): DAMVIQNPRYQVTQFGKPVTLSCSQTLNHNVMYWYQQKSSQAPKLLFHYYDKDFNNEADTPDNFQSRRPNTSFCFLDIRSPGLGDTAMYLCATSRGRGSSYNEQFFGPGTRLTVL.